Sequencing of this T cell receptor beta chain was carried out in a study of T-cell reconstitution after alpha-beta-depleted transplantation in children. In its sample, this clonotype was seen a few times. Trimming cost V 2 bases and J 0 bases, with 15 bases left between them. In germline, CDR1 is SGHRS, CDR2 YFSETQ. The CDR3 is made up of 16 amino acids. Molecular barcoding with unique molecular identifiers was used for the TCRbeta library. TCRdb reanalysed the PCR reads using MiXCR and keeps one entry per CDR3 protein. The repertoire includes about 250,000 distinct CDR3 sequences, approximately 24% of them detected once, and 4% to 5.5% sits in the top ten.

The source is a female patient aged 2-9 years who had a stem cell transplant for congenital amegakaryocytic thrombocytopenia, so the T cells may come from the graft donor. Material: PBMCs, mostly from graft donor cells, obtained 360 days after TCRalphabeta/CD19-depleted stem cell transplant. The chain has TRBV5-1 and TRBJ2-7; weak D call: TRBD2 (6 bases). CDR3 sequence: CASSFDSGGPSYEQYF. The CDR3 coding sequence is TGCGCCAGCAGCTTTGATAGCGGCGGCCCCTCCTACGAGCAGTACTTC.